This T cell receptor beta chain is from a study of identical twins. The germline V gene encodes CDR1 MDHEN and CDR2 SYDVKM. V was trimmed by 4 bases and J by 2 bases, leaving 17 bases between them. The CDR3 has 16 residues. Template switching supplied a universal primer site; unique molecular identifiers were carried on the cDNA. TCRdb called the 5' RACE reads again in MiXCR, with one record for every CDR3 protein. Of 1.5 million to 2 million distinct CDR3 sequences in the sample, under 35% were seen once. The clonotype originates from a newborn girl in good health. The chain uses TRBV28 and TRBJ1-1, with D possibly being TRBD1 (5 bases). Sequencing was done on a sample of cord blood. The CDR3 coding sequence is TGTGCCAGCAGTTGGACCGTCTTGAGGGGAAACACTGAAGCTTTCTTT. It codes for CASSWTVLRGNTEAFF.